This TCR beta chain is from a study of cytomegalovirus exposure and HLA in healthy donors. Findings and limits, study-wide: Published work reported that the classifier diagnosed cytomegalovirus status with high specificity and sensitivity. Researchers counted 180 or so TCR beta chains as cytomegalovirus-associated.

On this clone: Its antigen is not identified.

V lost 0 bases, J lost 0 bases, and 10 bases lay in between. The germline gives CDR1 SGHNT, CDR2 YYREEE (reference sequence). The CDR3 covers 16 residues. Clones were read by immunoSEQ multiplex PCR, and TCRdb kept only the in-frame ones, dropping some. The table lists about 350,000 clones, roughly nine tenths of them singletons. The genes are TRBV5-4 and TRBJ2-1; D is tentatively TRBD1 or TRBD2 (5 bases each). The receptor comes from a woman aged 25-40 years in good health and CMV-seropositive. The material sequenced was PBMCs. The CDR3 DNA reads TGTGCCAGCAGCTTGGCCGGGGCCAGCTCCTACAATGAGCAGTTCTTC. Its protein product is CASSLAGASSYNEQFF.